This TCR beta chain was observed in a study of cytomegalovirus exposure and HLA in healthy donors. The PCR made use of 60 Vbeta and 13 Jbeta primers. Assay: immunoSEQ multiplex PCR; the TCRdb copy retains only in-frame clones and omits some. This repertoire includes fewer than 85,000 clones. Trimming left V 3 bases short and J 0 bases short, with 8 bases between. The CDR3 runs 15 residues. In germline, CDR1 is MRHNA, CDR2 SNTAGT. Sequenced material: PBMCs. This sequence joins TRBV6-4 and TRBJ2-2, with a possible D match to TRBD2 (5 bases). This TCR came from a woman in her forties in good health and CMV-seropositive. The CDR3 is CASSESSANTGELFF. For the CDR3, the DNA is TGTGCCAGCAGTGAAAGTAGCGCGAACACCGGGGAGCTGTTTTTT.